The TCR beta chain described here comes from a study of CD8+CD57+ T cells in acquired aplastic anemia. Between the trimmed V and J ends, which lost 4 bases and 4 bases, there was a span of 13 bases. CDR1 SGHDN and CDR2 FVKESK come from the germline V gene. The CDR3 extends over 14 amino acids. Investigators profiled TCR beta VDJ and CDR3 from genomic DNA template. TCRdb reprocessed the reads with MiXCR, giving one entry per CDR3 protein. The sample contains hundreds of thousands of distinct CDR3 sequences, approximately 58% of which appear only once. All sequencing subjects had displayed CD8+CD57+ cell expansion on flow cytometry.

The receptor was isolated from a human donor with aplastic anemia. The rearrangement uses TRBV14 and TRBJ1-1; D is unresolved. Sequencing input: sorted CD4+, CD8+, or CD8+CD57+ T cells (not recorded which) from PBMCs. The CDR3 reads CASSPARFGTEAFF. The CDR3 DNA follows: TGTGCCAGCAGCCCCGCCCGCTTTGGCACTGAAGCTTTCTTT. Full variable domain (remainder filled in from reference TRBV14 and TRBJ1-1): EAGVTQFPSHSVIEKGQTVTLRCDPISGHDNLYWYRRVMGKEIKFLLHFVKESKQDESGMPNNRFLAERTGGTYSTLKVQPAELEDSGVYFCASSPARFGTEAFFGQGTRLTVV.